The 18 T cell receptor beta chains reported below all come from one sample, sequenced in a study of siplizumab effects on memory and regulatory T cells. Generated by immunoSEQ multiplex PCR, the TCRdb table keeps only in-frame clones and is missing some. The table has some 96,000 clones, about 94% seen once. Sequencing was done on a sample of non-Treg CD4+ T cells sorted from blood. Receptors were obtained from a human donor in good health.

The chain carries TRBV5-8 and TRBJ2-4; D is unclear. CDR1 and CDR2 from the germline V gene are SGHTS and YDEGEE. V lost 1 base and J 7 bases, leaving 3 bases between the germline ends. The CDR3 covers 11 residues. The CDR3 DNA is TGTGCCAGCAGCTTGCGGAACATTCAGTACTTC. Encoded protein: CASSLRNIQYF.

The chain joins TRBV29-1 to TRBJ1-1; D is unclear. Germline V lookup: CDR1 SQVTM, CDR2 ANQGSEA. The V end was cut by 6 bases, the J end by 1 base, with 6 bases between. The CDR3 runs 11 residues. The CDR3 bases are TGCAGCGTGGCACCGAACACTGAAGCTTTCTTT. Translated, it gives CSVAPNTEAFF.

This chain links TRBV4-2 with TRBJ2-7, with TRBD1 matching over 8 bases. Germline V lookup: CDR1 LGHNA, CDR2 YNFKEQ. The V gene end was trimmed by 0 bases and the J gene end by 6 bases; junction bases not matched to a gene: 10. The CDR3 runs 16 residues. CDR3 coding DNA: TGTGCCAGCAGCCAAGAACCTCGGACAGGGAAAGGCGAGCAGTACTTC. Translated: CASSQEPRTGKGEQYF.

This sequence joins TRBV10-3 and TRBJ2-2, with D unresolved. V lost 0 bases and J lost 4, with 12 bases in between. Germline lookup yields CDR1 ENHRY and CDR2 SYGVKD. The CDR3 extends over 16 amino acids. In DNA, the CDR3 is TGTGCCATCAGTGAGTCGGGCCGCGGCGGCACCGGGGAGCTGTTTTTT. It specifies CAISESGRGGTGELFF.

The J gene is TRBJ2-1, the V gene TRBV21-1; no check of the table's D call, TRBD2, against the DNA was made. TRBV21-1 represents a pseudogene. The CDR3 extends over 19 amino acids. The CDR3 sequence: CASSKKYKGRLADYNEQFF. The CDR3 region has the DNA TGTGCCAGCAGCAAAAAGTACAAAGGGAGACTAGCGGATTACAATGAGCAGTTCTTC.

The chain links TRBV6-6 to TRBJ2-7; 7 nucleotides agree with TRBD1. The CDR3 sequence is 16 residues long. Germline V lookup: CDR1 MNHNY, CDR2 SVGAGI (reference sequence). V was clipped by 3 bases and J by 4 bases; unmatched bases: 12. The CDR3 DNA is TGTGCCAGCAGTTATCTTCCCCGGGGACAGCAGTACGAGCAGTACTTC. Residues: CASSYLPRGQQYEQYF.

This clone was detected only a few times. The V and J genes are TRBV28 and TRBJ1-4; unclear D gene. Trimming removed 2 bases at V and 2 bases at J, with 12 bases between. The CDR3 is 16 amino acids. The V gene's germline CDR1 is MDHEN and CDR2 SYDVKM. CDR3 loop: CASSLRSRATNEKLFF. The CDR3, as DNA: TGTGCCAGCAGTTTAAGGTCCCGCGCGACTAATGAAAAACTGTTTTTT.

The chain employs TRBV30 and TRBJ1-3, with unresolved D. The V gene's germline CDR1 is GTSNPN and CDR2 SVGIG (reference sequence). CDR3 length: 12 amino acids. V gave up 5 bases and J gave up 4 bases, with 9 bases separating them. Written as DNA, the CDR3 is TGTGCCTGGGGCCCGGGGGGAAACACCATATATTTT. This sequence encodes CAWGPGGNTIYF.

This chain connects TRBV9 to TRBJ2-3; 9 bases match TRBD2. This CDR3 is 16 amino acids long. V was pared by 3 bases and J by 1 base, with 6 bases of the junction left unmatched. The germline gives CDR1 SGDLS, CDR2 YYNGEE. DNA for the CDR3: TGTGCCAGCAGCGCGACTAGCGGAACCCGCACAGATACGCAGTATTTT. Its translation: CASSATSGTRTDTQYF.

J is TRBJ2-3 and V is TRBV7-8, with D perhaps matching TRBD1 (6 bases). CDR1 is SGHVS and CDR2 is FQNEAQ in the germline V gene. The CDR3 runs 16 residues. V was pared by 0 bases and J by 4 bases, with 14 bases between. This CDR3 is CASSLALGARADTQYF. CDR3 nucleotides: TGTGCCAGCAGCTTAGCGCTGGGGGCACGTGCAGATACGCAGTATTTT.

The V and J genes are TRBV4-1 and TRBJ2-1, with TRBD2 matching over 7 bases. The V segment lost 3 bases and the J segment 7 bases; nucleotides outside the gene matches: 9. Germline V CDR1 and CDR2: MGHRA, YSYEKL. The CDR3 spans 15 residues. The CDR3 bases are TGCGCCAGCAGCCACAGAACGGGAGGCTCTAATGAGCAGTTCTTC. This encodes CASSHRTGGSNEQFF.

V gene TRBV9 combines with J gene TRBJ2-5; TRBD1 might be the D (5 bases). CDR1 is SGDLS and CDR2 is YYNGEE in the germline V gene. V was cut by 3 bases and J by 2 bases, with 11 bases left in between. This CDR3 region has 14 residues. DNA for the CDR3: TGTGCCAGCAGCGAGGGGCCGGAGCAAGAGACCCAGTACTTC. Protein product: CASSEGPEQETQYF. The full variable domain, its missing parts supplied by reference TRBV9 and TRBJ2-5, is DSGVTQTPKHLITATGQRVTLRCSPRSGDLSVYWYQQSLDQGLQFLIQYYNGEERAKGNILERFSAQQFPDLHSELNLSSLELGDSALYFCASSEGPEQETQYFGPGTRLLVL.

This chain links TRBV5-1 with TRBJ2-5; D possibly corresponds to TRBD2 (5 bases). Trimming shortened V by 3 bases and J by 4 bases, and 19 bases separated the two germline ends. CDR3 size: 16 residues. Germline lookup yields CDR1 SGHRS and CDR2 YFSETQ. CDR3 coding DNA: TGCGCCAGCAGCTCTTCCAAAACCGGGGTCCGAGAGACCCAGTACTTC. Its protein product is CASSSSKTGVRETQYF.

In this sample, this clone turned up once. The J gene is TRBJ2-1, the V gene TRBV6-7; no clear D gene. TRBV6-7 is identified as an open reading frame with a role that is uncertain. This CDR3 comprises 9 residues. Trimming removed 3 bases at V and 13 bases at J, with 4 bases between. For the CDR3, the DNA is TGTGCCAGCAGTTATCGACAGTTCTTC. Protein product: CASSYRQFF.

The genes are TRBV14 and TRBJ2-1; the match to TRBD1 covers 12 bases. The germline V gene has CDR1 SGHDN and CDR2 FVKESK. CDR3 length: 21 residues. V lost 2 bases and J lost 3; bases outside the gene matches: 17. The CDR3 loop is CASSQKESRDRGRSYYNEQFF. CDR3 coding DNA: TGTGCCAGCAGCCAAAAAGAGAGCAGGGACAGGGGGCGTTCATACTACAATGAGCAGTTCTTC.

J is TRBJ2-3 and V is TRBV7-2, with D perhaps matching TRBD1 or TRBD2 (5 bases each). Germline V lookup: CDR1 SGHTA, CDR2 FQGNSA. This CDR3 contains 13 residues. The germline V and J ends were trimmed by 5 bases and 7 bases, with 13 bases remaining between them. DNA of the CDR3: TGTGCCAGCAGCCAATACTGGGGGAATACGCAGTATTTT. Translation gives CASSQYWGNTQYF.

V gene TRBV6-1 combines with J gene TRBJ1-3; unclear D gene. This CDR3 is built from 16 residues. The V and J ends lost 2 bases and 0 bases respectively, with 11 bases between them. Per the germline V gene, CDR1 is MNHNS and CDR2 is SASEGT. In DNA, the CDR3 is TGTGCCAGCAGTGAACGCAGAGCAACCTCTGGAAACACCATATATTTT. Its translation is CASSERRATSGNTIYF.

The gene calls are TRBV21-1 and TRBJ2-5; the table calls TRBD2, which could not be checked here. TRBV21-1 is described as a pseudogene. The CDR3 spans 15 residues. As DNA, the CDR3 is TGTGCCAGCCTAAAACCGGGACTAAAAAAAGAGACCCAGTACTTC. Its protein is CASLKPGLKKETQYF.